The rows below give T cell receptor beta chains drawn from one sample of a study of early T cells in non-severe SARS-CoV-2 infection. In TCRdb, the 5' RACE reads were re-called with MiXCR into one record per CDR3 protein. The sample lists 46,000 or so distinct CDR3 sequences; about 4% were seen once. The sequenced sample was whole blood. The origin of the receptors is an adult who was a healthcare worker with PCR-confirmed SARS-CoV-2 infection or an uninfected control (not recorded which). Both conserved end residues are part of each CDR3. D genes are given only for firm matches.

>TRBJ2-2|TRBV14|TRBD2
CASSQDRGGRFSLFEDTGELFF
>TRBJ1-1|TRBV5-1|.
CAKHTENTEAFF
>TRBJ2-3|TRBV20-1|TRBD2
CSARRLAGASDTQYF
>TRBJ1-2|TRBV6-6|.
CASAPPTSRDTLSPGDGYTF
>TRBJ2-1|TRBV10-2|TRBD2
CASGRISGGYNEQFF
>TRBJ2-3|TRBV7-6|.
CASSLHLPGATDTQYF
>TRBJ2-4|TRBV5-5|.
CASSLANWVQYF
>TRBJ1-6|TRBV7-9|.
CASSLGGASSYNSPLHF
>TRBJ1-3|TRBV12-2|.
CASRSRGQGPRGNTIYF
>TRBJ2-1|TRBV20-1|.
CSVDPEGNNEQFF
>TRBJ1-2|TRBV3-1|.
CASSQGHSYGYTF
>TRBJ2-1|TRBV20-1|.
CSARDARVYNEQFF
>TRBJ2-1|TRBV20-1|.
CSARDSQPRNEQFF
>TRBJ1-4|TRBV20-1|.
CSAMTGTTNEKLFF
>TRBJ2-1|TRBV30|TRBD2
CAWSVGGSYNEQFF
>TRBJ2-2|TRBV5-1|.
CASSEGVRGTGELFF
>TRBJ1-1|TRBV18|.
CASSPPGGWGTEAFF
>TRBJ2-7|TRBV18|.
CASSPGSAEQYF
>TRBJ2-3|TRBV7-9|.
CASTVPRGTQYF
>TRBJ2-3|TRBV20-1|.
CSARVSTDTQYF
>TRBJ2-2|TRBV12-3/TRBV12-4|.
CASSAMAGELFF
>TRBJ2-5|TRBV24-1|.
CATSEQGRAAETQYF
>TRBJ2-2|TRBV6-6|TRBD2
CASISRLAGPANTGELFF
>TRBJ2-1|TRBV6-5|.
CASTTGGASSYNEQFF
>TRBJ2-7|TRBV5-1|.
CASSFSPNGPTYEQYF
>TRBJ1-4|TRBV28|TRBD1
CASSSGQGVTEKLFF
>TRBJ2-1|TRBV20-1|TRBD2
CSGRGLGGPVVDNEQFF
>TRBJ2-3|TRBV7-3|.
CASSLLGADTQYF
>TRBJ2-7|TRBV7-9|TRBD1
CASSPGQGIYEQYF
>TRBJ2-3|TRBV29-1|.
CSARQPSTDTQYF
>TRBJ1-1|TRBV15|.
CATSRDSMNTEAFF
>TRBJ2-1|TRBV12-3/TRBV12-4|.
CASITPERYNEQFF
>TRBJ1-2|TRBV6-6|TRBD1
CASSLSDRNYGYTF
>TRBJ1-4|TRBV7-9|.
CASSRSATNEKLFF
>TRBJ1-6|TRBV30|.
CAWRTGRVSSYNSPLHF
>TRBJ1-4|TRBV7-9|.
CASSLGTAPTNEKLFF
>TRBJ2-3|TRBV10-1|.
CASRKGGTDTQYF
>TRBJ2-3|TRBV7-9|TRBD1
CASSFRDRGADTQYF
>TRBJ1-4|TRBV29-1|.
CSATADNEKLFF
>TRBJ1-6|TRBV3-1|.
CASSQDMAASSYNSPLHF
>TRBJ1-4|TRBV7-9|.
CASSFFPSGSEKLFF
>TRBJ2-1|TRBV9|TRBD2
CASSSGTSGWNEQFF